Listed below are T cell receptor beta chains from one sample, sequenced in a study of shared clonotypes between healthy human individuals. The protocol was immunoSEQ multiplex PCR, while the TCRdb copy is restricted to in-frame clones and leaves out a portion. There are hundreds of thousands of clones in the sample; 97% occur only once, and approximately 0.057% lies in the top ten. The sample comprised naive CD4+ T cells sorted from blood. These receptors were taken from a woman aged 25 to 39 in good health. Each CDR3 is given with its conserved first and last residue. D genes are given only for firm matches. Not every row has a clone size; where given, it reads once, few, many or a size class.

V gene,clone size,J gene,D gene,CDR3 DNA,CDR3 protein
TRBV6-1,-,TRBJ2-7,TRBD2,TGTGCCAGCAAGAGTCTAGCGGGTAGTTACGAGCAGTACTTC,CASKSLAGSYEQYF
TRBV5-1,-,TRBJ2-4,TRBD2,TGCGCCAGCAGGTCCTCATGGGAAGCGGGACTAGCCAAAAACATTCAGTACTTC,CASRSSWEAGLAKNIQYF
TRBV28,-,TRBJ1-1,TRBD1,TGTGCCAGCAGTTTATACGGGACAGGGTTTGTCACTGAAGCTTTCTTT,CASSLYGTGFVTEAFF
TRBV9,-,TRBJ2-1,-,TGTGCCAGCAGCTCTCTCGGGGCTAGTGAGGCGACTGAGCAGTTCTTC,CASSSLGASEATEQFF
TRBV5-1,-,TRBJ1-1,-,TGCGCCAGCAGCCCCCAACAGGGTGGGCACACTGAAGCTTTCTTT,CASSPQQGGHTEAFF
TRBV2,-,TRBJ1-1,-,TGTGCCAGCAGTGAACAGGACAGTCTGAACACTGAAGCTTTCTTT,CASSEQDSLNTEAFF
TRBV6-5,-,TRBJ1-5,TRBD1,TGTGCCAGCAGCACGACGGGACAGCAGAATCAGCCCCAGCATTTT,CASSTTGQQNQPQHF
TRBV28,-,TRBJ1-2,-,TGTGCCAGCAGTTGGGGGGCAGTCTATGGCTACACCTTC,CASSWGAVYGYTF
TRBV4-1,once,TRBJ1-1,-,TGCGCCAGCAGCCTCTCTTCGAGGGGTATACATAGTAGAAACACTGAAGCTTTCTTT,CASSLSSRGIHSRNTEAFF
TRBV11-2,-,TRBJ2-3,-,TGTGCCAGCAGCCCGCGGCCGGGGGACAGCACAGATACGCAGTATTTT,CASSPRPGDSTDTQYF
TRBV19,-,TRBJ1-4,-,TGTGCCAGTACCACCCTTCGGGGGGCCAAAGATGAAAAACTGTTTTTT,CASTTLRGAKDEKLFF
TRBV7-9,-,TRBJ1-1,-,TGTGCCAGCAGCTTAGTGTCTGCAGCTGGGACTGAAGCTTTCTTT,CASSLVSAAGTEAFF
TRBV2,-,TRBJ1-2,-,TGTGCCAGCAGTGAAAACACTAACTATGGCTACACCTTC,CASSENTNYGYTF
TRBV7-2,once,TRBJ2-5,-,TGTGCCAGCAGCTTAGCGCAGGCCCGCCGGGAGACCCAGTACTTC,CASSLAQARRETQYF
TRBV9,-,TRBJ2-2,-,TGTGCCAGCAGCGTCACCGGCTCGAACACCGGGGAGCTGTTTTTT,CASSVTGSNTGELFF
TRBV30,-,TRBJ1-1,TRBD1,TGTGCCTGGGCACAGGGGCGACTTCTTGAAGCTTTCTTT,CAWAQGRLLEAFF
TRBV7-8,-,TRBJ1-1,-,TGTGCCAGCAGCTTCGCACAGGGTCCGAACACTGAAGCTTTCTTT,CASSFAQGPNTEAFF
TRBV19,-,TRBJ2-1,-,TGTGCCAGTAGGCGATCTGGCTCCTACAATGAGCAGTTCTTC,CASRRSGSYNEQFF
TRBV7-2,once,TRBJ1-2,-,TGTGCCAGCAGCCTAGGGGACCGCTATAACTATGGCTACACCTTC,CASSLGDRYNYGYTF
TRBV19,-,TRBJ1-5,-,TGTGCCAGTAGTATTCAGGCAGGGGCTCAGCCCCAGCATTTT,CASSIQAGAQPQHF
TRBV28,once,TRBJ2-5,TRBD2,TGTGCCAGCAGTTCTAGCGGACAAGAGACCCAGTACTTC,CASSSSGQETQYF
TRBV7-2,-,TRBJ1-1,-,TGTGCCAGCAGCTCGCAAAAGGACACTGAAGCTTTCTTT,CASSSQKDTEAFF
TRBV18,-,TRBJ1-5,-,TGTGCCAGCTCAGCACAGCGCGACGGGCAGCCCCAGCATTTT,CASSAQRDGQPQHF
TRBV28,once,TRBJ2-1,TRBD2,TGTGCCAGCAGTACTAGCGGGACCTACAATGAGCAGTTCTTC,CASSTSGTYNEQFF
TRBV28,once,TRBJ2-7,TRBD1,TGTGCCAGCAGCACGCCCAGGGGGAACTACGAGCAGTACTTC,CASSTPRGNYEQYF
TRBV27,-,TRBJ1-1,TRBD1,TGTGCCAGCAGTCAGACAGGGGCGGACACTGAAGCTTTCTTT,CASSQTGADTEAFF
TRBV28,-,TRBJ1-3,-,TGTGCCAGCAGTTTTCTCTCCACCATATATTTT,CASSFLSTIYF